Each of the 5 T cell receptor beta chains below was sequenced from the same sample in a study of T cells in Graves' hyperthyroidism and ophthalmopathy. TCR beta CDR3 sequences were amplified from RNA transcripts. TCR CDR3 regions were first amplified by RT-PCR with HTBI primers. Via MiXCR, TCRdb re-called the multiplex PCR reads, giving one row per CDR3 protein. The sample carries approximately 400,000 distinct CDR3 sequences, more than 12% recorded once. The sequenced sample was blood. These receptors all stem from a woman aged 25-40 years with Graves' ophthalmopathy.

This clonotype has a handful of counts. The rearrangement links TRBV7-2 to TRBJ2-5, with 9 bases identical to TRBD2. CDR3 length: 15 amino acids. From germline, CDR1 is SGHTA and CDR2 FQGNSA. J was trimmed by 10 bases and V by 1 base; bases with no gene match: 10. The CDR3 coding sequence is TGTGCCAGCAGCTTAGTTCCTAGCGGGGCCCGAGACCAGTACTTC. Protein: CASSLVPSGARDQYF.

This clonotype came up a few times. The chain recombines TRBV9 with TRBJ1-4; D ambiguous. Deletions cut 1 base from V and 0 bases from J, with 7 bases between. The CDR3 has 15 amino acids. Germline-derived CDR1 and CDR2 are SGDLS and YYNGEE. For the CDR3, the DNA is TGTGCCAGCAGCGTACACGCTGCAACTAATGAAAAACTGTTTTTT. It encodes CASSVHAATNEKLFF.

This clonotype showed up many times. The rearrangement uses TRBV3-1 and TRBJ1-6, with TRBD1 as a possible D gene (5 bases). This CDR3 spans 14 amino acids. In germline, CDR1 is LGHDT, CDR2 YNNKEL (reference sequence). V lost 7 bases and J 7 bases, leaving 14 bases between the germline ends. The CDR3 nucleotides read TGTGCCAGCACCGAAGGGACCTTGAATTCACCCCTCCACTTT. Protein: CASTEGTLNSPLHF.

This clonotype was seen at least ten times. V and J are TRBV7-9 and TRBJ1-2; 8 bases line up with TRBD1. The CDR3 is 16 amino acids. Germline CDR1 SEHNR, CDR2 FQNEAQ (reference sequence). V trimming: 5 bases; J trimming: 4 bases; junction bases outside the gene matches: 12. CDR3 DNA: TGTGCCAGCAGCCCCGAAATTGCGGACAGGGCCTATGGCTACACCTTC. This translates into CASSPEIADRAYGYTF.

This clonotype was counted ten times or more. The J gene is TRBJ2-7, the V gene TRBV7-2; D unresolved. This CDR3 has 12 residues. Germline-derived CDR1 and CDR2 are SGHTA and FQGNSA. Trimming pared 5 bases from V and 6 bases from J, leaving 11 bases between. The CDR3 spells CASSPYLGEQYF. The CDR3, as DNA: TGTGCCAGCAGCCCTTACCTCGGCGAGCAGTACTTC.